The TCR beta chain described here comes from a study of graft-versus-host responses after intestinal transplantation. Study-level information: Every recipient underwent anti-thymocyte globulin induction, then tacrolimus and steroids for three to four years. Findings and limits, study-wide: GvH clones detected in recipient marrow included some appearing first in ileum or blood. Within the allografts of patients who had graft-donor T cell macrochimerism, graft-versus-host to host-versus-graft clonal ratios were high. Early post-transplant declines in HvG were associated with peak levels of circulating GvH clones.

The CDR3 has 12 amino acids. Germline V gene lookup returns CDR1 MNHNS and CDR2 SASEGT. V shed 6 bases and J shed 2 bases, with 8 bases lying between them. A word on this clone: Its antigen is as yet unknown.

TCRdb's table, derived via immunoSEQ multiplex PCR, lists solely in-frame clones and lacks some. The table shows 12,000 or so clones, with approximately 80% occurring only once. The sequencing used PBMCs, collected around 490 days after intestinal transplant. The TCR sequence derives from a human patient who received an intestinal transplant, so some T cells may come from the graft donor. This chain connects TRBV6-1 to TRBJ2-7, with unresolved D. CDR3 residues: CASRGPPYEQYF. In nucleotides, the CDR3 is TGTGCCAGCAGGGGCCCCCCCTACGAGCAGTACTTC.